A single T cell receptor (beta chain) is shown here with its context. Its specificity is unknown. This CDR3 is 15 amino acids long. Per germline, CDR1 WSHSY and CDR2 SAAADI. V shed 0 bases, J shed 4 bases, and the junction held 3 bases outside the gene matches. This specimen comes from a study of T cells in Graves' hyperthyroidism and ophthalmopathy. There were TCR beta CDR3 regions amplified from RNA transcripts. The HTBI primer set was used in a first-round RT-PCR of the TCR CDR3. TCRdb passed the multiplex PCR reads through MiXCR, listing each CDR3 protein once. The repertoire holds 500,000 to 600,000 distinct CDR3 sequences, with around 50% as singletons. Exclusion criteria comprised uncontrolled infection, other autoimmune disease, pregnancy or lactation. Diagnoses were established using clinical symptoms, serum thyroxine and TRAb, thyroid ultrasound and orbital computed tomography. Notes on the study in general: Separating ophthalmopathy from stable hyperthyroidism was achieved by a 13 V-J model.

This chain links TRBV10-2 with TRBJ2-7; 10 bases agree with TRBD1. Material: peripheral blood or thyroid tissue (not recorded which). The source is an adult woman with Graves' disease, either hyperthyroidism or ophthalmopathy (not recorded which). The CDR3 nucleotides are TGCGCCAGCAGTGAGTCACCGGGACAGGGGTACGAGCAGTACTTC. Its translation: CASSESPGQGYEQYF.